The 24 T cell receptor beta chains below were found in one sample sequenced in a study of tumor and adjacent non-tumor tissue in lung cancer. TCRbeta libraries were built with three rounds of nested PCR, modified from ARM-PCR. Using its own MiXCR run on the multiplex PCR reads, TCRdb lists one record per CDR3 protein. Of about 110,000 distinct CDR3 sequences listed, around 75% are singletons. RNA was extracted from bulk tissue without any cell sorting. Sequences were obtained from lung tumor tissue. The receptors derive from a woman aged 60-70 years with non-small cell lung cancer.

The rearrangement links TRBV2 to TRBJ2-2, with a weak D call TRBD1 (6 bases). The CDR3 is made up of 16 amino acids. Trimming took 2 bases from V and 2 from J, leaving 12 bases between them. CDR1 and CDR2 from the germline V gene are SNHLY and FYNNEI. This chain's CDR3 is CASSERRTENTGELFF. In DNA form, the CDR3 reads TGTGCCAGCAGTGAAAGGAGGACAGAAAACACCGGGGAGCTGTTTTTT.

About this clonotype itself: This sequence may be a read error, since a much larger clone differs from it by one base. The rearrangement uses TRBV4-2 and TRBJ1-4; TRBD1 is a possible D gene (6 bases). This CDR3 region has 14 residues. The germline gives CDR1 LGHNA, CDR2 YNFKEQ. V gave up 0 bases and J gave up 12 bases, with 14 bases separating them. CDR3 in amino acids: CASSQDGGLGELFF. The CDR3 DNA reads TGTGCCAGCAGCCAAGATGGGGGCCTTGGAGAACTGTTTTTT.

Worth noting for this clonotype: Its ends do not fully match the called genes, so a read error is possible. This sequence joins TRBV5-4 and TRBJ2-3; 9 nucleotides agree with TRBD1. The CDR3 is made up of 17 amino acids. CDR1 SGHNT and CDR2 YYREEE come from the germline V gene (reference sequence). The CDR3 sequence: CANSSAQDRGVTDTQYF. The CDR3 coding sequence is TGTGCCAACAGCTCGGCCCAGGACAGGGGAGTCACAGATACGCAGTATTTC.

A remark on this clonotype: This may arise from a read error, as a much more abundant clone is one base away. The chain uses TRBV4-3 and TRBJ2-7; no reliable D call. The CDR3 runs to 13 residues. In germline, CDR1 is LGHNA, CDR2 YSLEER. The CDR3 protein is CTSSQESSLEQYF. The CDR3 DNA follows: TGCACCAGCAGCCAAGAGAGCAGCTTGGAGCAGTACTTC.

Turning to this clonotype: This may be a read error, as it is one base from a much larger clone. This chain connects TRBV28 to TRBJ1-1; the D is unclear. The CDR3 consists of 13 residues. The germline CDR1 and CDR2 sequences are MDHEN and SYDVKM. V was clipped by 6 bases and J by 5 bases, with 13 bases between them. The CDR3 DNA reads TGTGCCAGCAGCCCCCACAAGAGGACTGAAGCTTTCTTT. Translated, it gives CASSPHKRTEAFF.

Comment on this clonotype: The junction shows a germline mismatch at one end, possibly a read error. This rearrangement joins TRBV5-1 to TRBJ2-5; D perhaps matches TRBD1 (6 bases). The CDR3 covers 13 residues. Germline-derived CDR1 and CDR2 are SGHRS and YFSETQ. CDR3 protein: CASSRTAQETQYF. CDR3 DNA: TGCGCTAGCAGCCGGACAGCCCAAGAGACCCAGTACTTC.

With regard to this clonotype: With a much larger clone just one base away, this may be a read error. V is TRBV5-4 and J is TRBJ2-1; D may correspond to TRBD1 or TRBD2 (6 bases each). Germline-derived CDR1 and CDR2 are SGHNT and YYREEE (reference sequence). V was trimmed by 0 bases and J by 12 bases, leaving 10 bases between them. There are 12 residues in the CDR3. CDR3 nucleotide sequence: TGTGCCAGCAGCTTGGTTGGAGGGGGGCAGTTCTTC. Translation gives CASSLVGGGQFF.

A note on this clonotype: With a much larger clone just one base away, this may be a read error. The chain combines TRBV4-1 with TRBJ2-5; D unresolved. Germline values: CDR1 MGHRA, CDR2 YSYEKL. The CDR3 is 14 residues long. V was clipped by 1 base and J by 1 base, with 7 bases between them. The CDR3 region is CASSQGATQETQYF. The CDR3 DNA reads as TGCGCCAGCAGCCAAGGGGCGACCCAAGAGACCCAGTACTTC.

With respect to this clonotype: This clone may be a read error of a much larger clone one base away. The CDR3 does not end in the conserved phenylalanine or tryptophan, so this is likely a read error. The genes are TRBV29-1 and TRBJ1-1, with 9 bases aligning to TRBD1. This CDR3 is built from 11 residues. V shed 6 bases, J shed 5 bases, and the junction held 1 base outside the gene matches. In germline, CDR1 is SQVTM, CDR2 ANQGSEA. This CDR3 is CSVQGATEAFL. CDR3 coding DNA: TGCAGCGTACAGGGGGCGACTGAAGCTTTCTTA.

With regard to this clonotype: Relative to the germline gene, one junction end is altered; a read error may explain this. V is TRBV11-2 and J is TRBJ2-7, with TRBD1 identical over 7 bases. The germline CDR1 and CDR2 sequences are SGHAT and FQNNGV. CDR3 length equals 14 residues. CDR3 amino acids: CASCLTTGTAEQYF. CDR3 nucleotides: TGTGCCAGCTGCTTAACCACCGGGACAGCCGAACAGTATTTC.

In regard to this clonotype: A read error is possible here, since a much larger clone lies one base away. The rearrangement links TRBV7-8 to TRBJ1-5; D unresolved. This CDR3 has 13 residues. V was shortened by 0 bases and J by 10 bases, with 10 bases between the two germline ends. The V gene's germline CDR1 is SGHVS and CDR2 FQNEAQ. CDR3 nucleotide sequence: TGTGCCAGCAGCTTAGCTGCCAAGCATCCCCAGCATTTT. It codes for CASSLAAKHPQHF. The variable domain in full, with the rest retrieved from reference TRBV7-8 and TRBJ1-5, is GAGVSQSPRYKVAKRGQDVALRCDPISGHVSLFWYQQALGQGPEFLTYFQNEAQLDKSGLPSDRFFAERPEGSVSTLKIQRTQQEDSAVYLCASSLAAKHPQHFGDGTRLSIL.

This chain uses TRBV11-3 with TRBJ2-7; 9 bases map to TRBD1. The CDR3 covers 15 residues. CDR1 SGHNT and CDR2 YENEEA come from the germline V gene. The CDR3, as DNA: TGTGTCAAAAGCTTACGGACAGGGGTCTCCTACGAGCAGTACTTC. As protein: CVKSLRTGVSYEQYF.

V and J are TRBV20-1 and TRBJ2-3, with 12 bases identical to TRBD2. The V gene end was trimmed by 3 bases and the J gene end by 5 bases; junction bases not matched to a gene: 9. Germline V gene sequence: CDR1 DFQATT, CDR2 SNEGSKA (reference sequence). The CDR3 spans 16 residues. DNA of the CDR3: TGCAGTGCTAGCCACGGACTAGCGGGAATCGAAGATACGCAGTATTTT. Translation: CSASHGLAGIEDTQYF.

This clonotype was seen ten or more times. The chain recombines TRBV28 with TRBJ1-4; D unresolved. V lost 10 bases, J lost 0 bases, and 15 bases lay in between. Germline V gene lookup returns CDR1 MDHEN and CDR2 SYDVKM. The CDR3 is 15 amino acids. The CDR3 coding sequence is TGTGCCACCTCCTTTTTTCAGTCAACTAATGAAAAACTGTTTTTT. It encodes CATSFFQSTNEKLFF.

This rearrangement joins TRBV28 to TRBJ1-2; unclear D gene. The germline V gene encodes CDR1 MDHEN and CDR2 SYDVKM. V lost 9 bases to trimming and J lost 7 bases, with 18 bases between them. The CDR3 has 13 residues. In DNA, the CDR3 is TGTGCCAGTAGCCAACACGACCGCTGTGGCTACACCTTC. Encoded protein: CASSQHDRCGYTF.

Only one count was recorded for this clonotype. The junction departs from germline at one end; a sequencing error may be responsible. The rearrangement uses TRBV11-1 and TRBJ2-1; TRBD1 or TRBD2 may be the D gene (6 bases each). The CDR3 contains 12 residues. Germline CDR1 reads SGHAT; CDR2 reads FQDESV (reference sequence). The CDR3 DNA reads TGCGCAAGCAGCCCAAGGGGGGATGAGGAGTTCTTC. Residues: CASSPRGDEEFF.

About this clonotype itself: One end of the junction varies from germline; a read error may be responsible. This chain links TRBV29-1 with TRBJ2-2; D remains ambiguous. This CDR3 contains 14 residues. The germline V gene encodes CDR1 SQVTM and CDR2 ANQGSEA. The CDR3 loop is CSVDLWGNTGELFF. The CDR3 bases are TGCAGTGTTGATTTATGGGGGAACACCGGGGAGCTGTTTTTT.

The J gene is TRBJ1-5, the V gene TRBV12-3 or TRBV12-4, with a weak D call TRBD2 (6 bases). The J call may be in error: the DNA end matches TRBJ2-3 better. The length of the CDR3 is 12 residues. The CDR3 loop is CASSLRAGPQYF. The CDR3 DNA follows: TGTGCCAGCAGTTTACGGGCGGGACCCCAGTATTTT.

In DNA, the CDR3 is TGTGCCAGCAGCCTCAAGGCGGATACGCAGTATTTT. Translated: CASSLKADTQYF. The rearrangement joins TRBV11-1 to TRBJ2-3; no reliable D call. This CDR3 has 12 residues. Per germline, CDR1 SGHAT and CDR2 FQDESV (reference sequence). The ends were cut back, 5 bases at V and 6 bases at J, with 9 bases in the middle. Variable domain in full (rest from reference TRBV11-1 and TRBJ2-3): EAEVAQSPRYKITEKSQAVAFWCDPISGHATLYWYRQILGQGPELLVQFQDESVVDDSQLPKDRFSAERLKGVDSTLKIQPAELGDSAMYLCASSLKADTQYFGPGTRLTVL.

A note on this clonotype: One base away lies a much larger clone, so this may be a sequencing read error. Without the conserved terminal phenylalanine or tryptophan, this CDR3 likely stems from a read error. For the CDR3, the DNA is TGCAGCGTTGCCCCAGAGGGGTATGGCTACACCATC. It encodes CSVAPEGYGYTI. V is TRBV29-1 and J is TRBJ1-2, with D possibly matching TRBD1 (5 bases). Trimming stripped 4 bases from V and 5 bases from J, with 11 bases between. Germline values: CDR1 SQVTM, CDR2 ANQGSEA. The CDR3 sequence is 12 residues long.

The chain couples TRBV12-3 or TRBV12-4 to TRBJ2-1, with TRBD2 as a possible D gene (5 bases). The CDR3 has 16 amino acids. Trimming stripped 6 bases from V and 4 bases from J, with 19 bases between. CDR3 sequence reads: CASSSAETFLYNEQFF. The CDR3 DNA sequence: TGTGCCAGCAGCTCAGCGGAGACCTTTTTATACAATGAGCAGTTCTTC.

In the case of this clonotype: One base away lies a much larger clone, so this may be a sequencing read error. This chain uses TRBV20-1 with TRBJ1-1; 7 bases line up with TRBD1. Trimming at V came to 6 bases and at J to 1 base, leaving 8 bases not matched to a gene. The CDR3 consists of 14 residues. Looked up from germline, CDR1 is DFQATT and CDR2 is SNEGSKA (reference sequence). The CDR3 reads CSAVSGTENTEAFF. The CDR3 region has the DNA TGCAGTGCCGTCTCGGGGACAGAGAACACTGAAGCTTTCTTT.

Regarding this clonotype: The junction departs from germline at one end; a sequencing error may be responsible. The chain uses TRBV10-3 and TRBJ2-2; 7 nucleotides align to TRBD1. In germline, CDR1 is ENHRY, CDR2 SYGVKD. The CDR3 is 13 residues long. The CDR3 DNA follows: TGTGCTTTGGGGGACAGTAACACCGGGGAGCGGTTTTTT. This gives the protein CALGDSNTGERFF.

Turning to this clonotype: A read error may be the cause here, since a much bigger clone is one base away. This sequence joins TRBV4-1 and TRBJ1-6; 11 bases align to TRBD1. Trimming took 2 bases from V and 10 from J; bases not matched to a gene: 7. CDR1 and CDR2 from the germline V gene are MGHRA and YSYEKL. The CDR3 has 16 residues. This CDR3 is CASSQSPGQGESPLHF. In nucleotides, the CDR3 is TGCGCCAGCAGCCAATCGCCGGGACAGGGGGAATCACCCCTCCACTTT.